Following are 15 T cell receptor beta chains from one sample sequenced in a study of shared clonotypes between healthy human individuals. The assay was immunoSEQ multiplex PCR, and TCRdb's table has in-frame clones only and misses some. The sample yields about 1.5 million clones, 95% to 99% seen once. Material: naive CD4+ T cells sorted from blood. Subset of the sample: CD45RA+ positively selected. The source of these receptors is a man aged 30-40 years in good health.

The V and J genes are TRBV18 and TRBJ1-4; no clear D gene. Germline V gives CDR1 KGHSH, CDR2 LQKENI. This CDR3 has 16 amino acids. V was clipped by 2 bases and J by 6 bases, with 16 bases between them. This CDR3 reads CASSPVQPFADEKLFF. The CDR3 coding sequence is TGTGCCAGCTCACCAGTTCAGCCATTCGCGGATGAAAAACTGTTTTTT.

The chain couples TRBV4-3 to TRBJ1-1; perhaps TRBD1 as D (5 bases). The length of the CDR3 is 14 residues. V was shortened by 1 base and J by 6 bases, with 12 bases between the two germline ends. CDR1 and CDR2 (germline): LGHNA, YSLEER. CDR3: CASSQAGFGAEAFF. CDR3 nucleotides: TGCGCCAGCAGCCAAGCAGGGTTCGGAGCTGAAGCTTTCTTT.

The gene calls are TRBV29-1 and TRBJ1-1; D gene unclear. The V gene's germline CDR1 is SQVTM and CDR2 ANQGSEA. This CDR3 is 13 amino acids long. V was trimmed by 7 bases and J by 1 base, leaving 13 bases between them. The CDR3 protein is CSGVKGWNTEAFF. As DNA, the CDR3 is TGCAGCGGGGTGAAGGGATGGAACACTGAAGCTTTCTTT. Using reference TRBV29-1 and TRBJ1-1 for the parts outside the CDR3, the full variable domain is SAVISQKPSRDICQRGTSLTIQCQVDSQVTMMFWYRQQPGQSLTLIATANQGSEATYESGFVIDKFPISRPNLTFSTLTVSNMSPEDSSIYLCSGVKGWNTEAFFGQGTRLTVV.

The gene calls are TRBV18 and TRBJ1-1; D unresolved. The V gene lost 0 bases and the J gene lost 11 bases, with 13 bases spanning the gap. The CDR3 sequence is 13 residues long. CDR1 and CDR2 from the germline V gene are KGHSH and LQKENI. CDR3 in amino acids: CASSPPDQFWAFF. The CDR3, as DNA: TGTGCCAGCTCACCACCCGACCAGTTTTGGGCTTTCTTT.

The J gene is TRBJ1-4, the V gene TRBV4-3; D unclear. Between the trimmed V and J ends, which lost 1 base and 7 bases, there was a span of 16 bases. The CDR3 length is 16 residues. Germline loops: CDR1 LGHNA, CDR2 YSLEER. This chain's CDR3 is CASSQAPVSLGEKLFF. For the CDR3, the DNA is TGCGCCAGCAGCCAAGCCCCGGTTTCGCTGGGTGAAAAACTGTTTTTT.

The V gene is TRBV6-1, the J gene TRBJ2-3; 8 nucleotides match TRBD2. CDR3 length equals 15 residues. Germline V lookup: CDR1 MNHNS, CDR2 SASEGT. The V and J ends lost 4 bases and 0 bases, in that order; junction bases with no gene match: 3. The CDR3 sequence: CASSGSGASTDTQYF. CDR3 nucleotides: TGTGCCAGCAGTGGTAGCGGGGCGAGCACAGATACGCAGTATTTT.

V gene TRBV20-1 combines with J gene TRBJ2-1; perhaps TRBD2 as D (6 bases). The CDR3 contains 11 residues. Germline V lookup: CDR1 DFQATT, CDR2 SNEGSKA (reference sequence). V was trimmed by 1 base and J by 8 bases, leaving 6 bases between them. Here the CDR3 reads CSARGLDEQFF. The CDR3 nucleotides are TGCAGTGCTAGAGGACTAGATGAGCAGTTCTTC.

The V call is TRBV13, the J call TRBJ2-1; D not resolved. The CDR3 spans 13 residues. The V gene lost 1 base and the J gene lost 4 bases, with 5 bases spanning the gap. Per the germline V gene, CDR1 is PRHDT and CDR2 is FYEKMQ (reference sequence). Here the CDR3 reads CASSLVGYNEQFF. The CDR3 DNA follows: TGTGCCAGCAGCTTAGTCGGATACAATGAGCAGTTCTTC.

The J gene is TRBJ1-4, the V gene TRBV28; D is uncertain. This CDR3 contains 16 residues. The germline V gene encodes CDR1 MDHEN and CDR2 SYDVKM. V gave up 5 bases and J gave up 3 bases, with 16 bases separating them. The CDR3 is CASSPSPGVSNEKLFF. The DNA for the CDR3 is TGTGCCAGCAGTCCTTCACCCGGGGTATCTAATGAAAAACTGTTTTTT.

J is TRBJ2-7 and V is TRBV5-1; 12 bases are shared with TRBD2. The CDR3 is 17 residues long. Looked up from germline, CDR1 is SGHRS and CDR2 is YFSETQ. V dropped 5 bases and J dropped 0; count of bases not matched to a gene: 9. CDR3 region: CASSSTSGRISSYEQYF. CDR3 DNA: TGCGCCAGCAGTTCGACTAGCGGGAGAATTAGCTCCTACGAGCAGTACTTC.

About this clone itself: Distinct nucleotide sequences in the sample also encode this CDR3. The rearrangement joins TRBV5-1 to TRBJ2-1; 8 bases agree with TRBD2. CDR3 size: 15 residues. The V segment lost 4 bases and the J segment 1 base; nucleotides outside the gene matches: 4. In germline, CDR1 is SGHRS, CDR2 YFSETQ. The CDR3 DNA reads as TGCGCCAGCAGCCTTTCTAGCGGGTCCTACAATGAGCAGTTCTTC. This codes for CASSLSSGSYNEQFF.

This sequence joins TRBV5-1 and TRBJ2-5; D is perhaps TRBD1 or TRBD2 (5 bases each). V was cut by 6 bases and J by 4 bases, with 16 bases left in between. The CDR3 is 14 amino acids. The V gene's germline CDR1 is SGHRS and CDR2 YFSETQ. The CDR3 DNA is TGCGCCAGCAAGGTCTTCGGGGCGGGAGAGACCCAGTACTTC. Its protein is CASKVFGAGETQYF.

The chain combines TRBV2 with TRBJ2-5, with unresolved D. Germline lookup yields CDR1 SNHLY and CDR2 FYNNEI. This CDR3 is 16 amino acids long. Trimming removed 6 bases at V and 0 bases at J, with 17 bases between. The DNA of the CDR3 is TGTGCCAGCAGGGAGAGGCAGAGCAATTACCAAGAGACCCAGTACTTC. Its translation is CASRERQSNYQETQYF.

The chain recombines TRBV7-9 with TRBJ2-3, with TRBD2 matching 9 bases. The germline CDR1 and CDR2 sequences are SEHNR and FQNEAQ (reference sequence). Trimming removed 5 bases from V and 0 bases from J; junction bases left unmatched: 15. This CDR3 spans 19 amino acids. The CDR3 region is CASSPRKSTSGSSTDTQYF. CDR3 in DNA: TGTGCCAGCAGCCCTAGAAAGTCGACTAGCGGATCTAGCACAGATACGCAGTATTTT.

The V and J genes are TRBV5-4 and TRBJ2-1; 10 bases are shared with TRBD2. The length of the CDR3 is 19 residues. With V trimmed by 0 bases and J by 5 bases, 14 bases remained unmatched. Germline-derived CDR1 and CDR2 are SGHNT and YYREEE (reference sequence). The CDR3: CASSLGTILAGTTNNEQFF. CDR3 in DNA: TGTGCCAGCAGCTTGGGGACTATACTAGCGGGAACTACAAACAATGAGCAGTTCTTC.